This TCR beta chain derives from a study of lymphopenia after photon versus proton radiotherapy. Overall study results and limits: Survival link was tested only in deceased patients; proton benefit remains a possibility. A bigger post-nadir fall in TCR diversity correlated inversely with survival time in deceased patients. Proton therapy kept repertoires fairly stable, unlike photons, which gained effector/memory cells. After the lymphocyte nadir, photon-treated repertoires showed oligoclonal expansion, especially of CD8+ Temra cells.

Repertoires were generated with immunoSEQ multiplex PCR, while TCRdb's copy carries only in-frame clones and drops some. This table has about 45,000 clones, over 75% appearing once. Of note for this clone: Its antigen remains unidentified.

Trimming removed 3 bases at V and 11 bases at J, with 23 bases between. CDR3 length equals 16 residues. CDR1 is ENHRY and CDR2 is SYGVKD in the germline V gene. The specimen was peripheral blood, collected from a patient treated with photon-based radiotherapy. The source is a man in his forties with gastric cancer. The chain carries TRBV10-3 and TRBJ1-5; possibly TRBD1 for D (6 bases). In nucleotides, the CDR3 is TGTGCCATCAGTGACGGGGGAGCAGGGGCGATGTTGGCCCAGCATTTT. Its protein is CAISDGGAGAMLAQHF.